This T cell receptor beta chain is drawn from a study of blood T cell repertoires in COVID-19. On the study more broadly: COVID-19 samples from acute and convalescent phases originated in the United States, Italy and Spain.

Source study methods: From reference gene primer amplification, estimates of nucleated cell counts were derived. This table comes from immunoSEQ multiplex PCR, and its TCRdb copy is limited to in-frame clones, with some not included. From that table come the V and J calls and clone size; the DNA was used to work out D and trimming. The top ten clones hold 22% of a sample with roughly 58,000 clones, 60% to 85% of them seen once. The CDR3 is made up of 17 amino acids. Germline CDR1 SGHRS, CDR2 YFSETQ. The ends lost 3 bases at V and 5 bases at J; junction bases unmatched: 12. The V and J genes are TRBV5-1 and TRBJ2-5; TRBD2 matches 11 bases. Material: peripheral blood. The sequence was obtained from a man aged 50 to 60 with active or convalescent COVID-19. The CDR3, as DNA: TGCGCCAGCAGCTCCGTTATTAGCGGGGGGGCCGGGGAGACCCAGTACTTC. It encodes CASSSVISGGAGETQYF. Drawing the rest from reference TRBV5-1 and TRBJ2-5, the complete variable domain is KAGVTQTPRYLIKTRGQQVTLSCSPISGHRSVSWYQQTPGQGLQFLFEYFSETQRNKGNFPGRFSGRQFSNSRSEMNVSTLELGDSALYLCASSSVISGGAGETQYFGPGTRLLVL.